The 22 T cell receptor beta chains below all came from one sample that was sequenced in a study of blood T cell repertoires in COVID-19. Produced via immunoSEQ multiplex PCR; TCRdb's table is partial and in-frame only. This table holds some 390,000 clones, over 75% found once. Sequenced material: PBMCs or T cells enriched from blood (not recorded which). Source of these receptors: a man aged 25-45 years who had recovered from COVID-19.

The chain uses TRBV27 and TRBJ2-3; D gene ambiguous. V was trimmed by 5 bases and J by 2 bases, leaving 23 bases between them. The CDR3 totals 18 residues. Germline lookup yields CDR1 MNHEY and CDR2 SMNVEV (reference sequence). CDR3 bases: TGTGCCAGCAGTCCCCGGAACTACGCCCTTGGTGACACAGATACGCAGTATTTT. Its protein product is CASSPRNYALGDTDTQYF.

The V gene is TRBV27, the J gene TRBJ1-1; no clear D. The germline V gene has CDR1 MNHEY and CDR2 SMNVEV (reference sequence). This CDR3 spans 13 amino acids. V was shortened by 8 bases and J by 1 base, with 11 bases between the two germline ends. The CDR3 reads CASGLAENTEAFF. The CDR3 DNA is TGTGCCAGCGGCCTGGCCGAGAACACTGAAGCTTTCTTT.

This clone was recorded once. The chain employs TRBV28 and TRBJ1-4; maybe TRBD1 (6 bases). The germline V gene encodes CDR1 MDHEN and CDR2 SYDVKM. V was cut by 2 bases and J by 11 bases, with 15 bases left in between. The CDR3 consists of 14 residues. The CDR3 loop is CASSLRGRGGKLFF. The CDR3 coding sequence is TGTGCCAGCAGTTTACGGGGGCGGGGAGGGAAACTGTTTTTT.

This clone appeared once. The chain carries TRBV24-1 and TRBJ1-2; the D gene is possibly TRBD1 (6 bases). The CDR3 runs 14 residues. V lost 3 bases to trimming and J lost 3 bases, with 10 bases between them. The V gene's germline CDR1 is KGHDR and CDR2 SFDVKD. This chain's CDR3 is CATSDTGLDYGYTF. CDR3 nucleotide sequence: TGTGCCACCAGTGATACAGGGTTAGACTATGGCTACACCTTC.

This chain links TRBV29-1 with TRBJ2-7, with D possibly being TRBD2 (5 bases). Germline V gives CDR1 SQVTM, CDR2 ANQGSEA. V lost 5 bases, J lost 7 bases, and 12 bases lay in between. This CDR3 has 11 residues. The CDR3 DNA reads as TGCAGCGTTCGCCCCGGGATTGAGCAGTACTTC. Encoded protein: CSVRPGIEQYF.

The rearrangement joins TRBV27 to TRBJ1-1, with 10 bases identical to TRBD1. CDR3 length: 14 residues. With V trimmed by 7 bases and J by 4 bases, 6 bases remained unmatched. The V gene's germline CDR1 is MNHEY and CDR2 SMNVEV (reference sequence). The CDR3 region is CASIGRTGGTEAFF. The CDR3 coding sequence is TGTGCCAGCATAGGCAGGACAGGGGGCACTGAAGCTTTCTTT.

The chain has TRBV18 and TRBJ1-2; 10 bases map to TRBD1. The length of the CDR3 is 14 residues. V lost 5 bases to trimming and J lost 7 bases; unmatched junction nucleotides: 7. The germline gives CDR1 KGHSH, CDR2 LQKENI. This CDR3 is CASSARDRGGGYTF. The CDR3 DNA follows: TGTGCCAGCTCAGCACGGGACAGGGGAGGTGGCTACACCTTC.

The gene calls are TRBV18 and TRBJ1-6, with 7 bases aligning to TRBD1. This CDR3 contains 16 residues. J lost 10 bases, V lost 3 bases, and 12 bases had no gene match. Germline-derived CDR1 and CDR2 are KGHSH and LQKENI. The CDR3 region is CASSPQRTGQESPLHF. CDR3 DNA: TGTGCCAGCTCACCCCAACGGACAGGTCAAGAATCACCCCTCCACTTT.

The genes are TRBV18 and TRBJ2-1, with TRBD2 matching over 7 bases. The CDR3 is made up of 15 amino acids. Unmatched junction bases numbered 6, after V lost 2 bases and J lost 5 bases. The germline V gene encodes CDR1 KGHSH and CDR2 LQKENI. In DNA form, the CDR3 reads TGTGCCAGCTCACCAATTCTAGCGGATAACAATGAGCAGTTCTTC. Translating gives CASSPILADNNEQFF.

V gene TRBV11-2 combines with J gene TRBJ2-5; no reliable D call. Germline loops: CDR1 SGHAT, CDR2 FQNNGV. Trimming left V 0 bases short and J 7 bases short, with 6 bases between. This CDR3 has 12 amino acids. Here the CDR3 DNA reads TGTGCCAGCAGCTTAGAGATCGGGACCCAGTACTTC. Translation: CASSLEIGTQYF.

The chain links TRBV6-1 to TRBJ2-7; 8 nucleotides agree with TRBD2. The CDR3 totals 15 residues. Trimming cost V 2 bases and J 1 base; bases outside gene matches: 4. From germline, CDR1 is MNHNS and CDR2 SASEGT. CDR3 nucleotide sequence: TGTGCCAGCAGTGAAATAACTAGCGGTTCCTACGAGCAGTACTTC. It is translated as CASSEITSGSYEQYF.

The CDR3 is CASSLEGGRAGNEQFF. CDR3 nucleotides: TGTGCCAGCAGCTTGGAAGGCGGGAGGGCCGGCAATGAGCAGTTCTTC. The rearrangement uses TRBV5-4 and TRBJ2-1; 9 nucleotides line up with TRBD2. CDR1 and CDR2 (germline): SGHNT, YYREEE (reference sequence). Unmatched junction bases numbered 7, after V lost 0 bases and J lost 6 bases. This CDR3 has 16 residues.

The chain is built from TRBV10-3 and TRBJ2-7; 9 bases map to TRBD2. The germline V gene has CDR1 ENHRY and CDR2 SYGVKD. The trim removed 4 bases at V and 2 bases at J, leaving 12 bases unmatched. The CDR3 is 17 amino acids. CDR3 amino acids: CAISATGTSPETYEQYF. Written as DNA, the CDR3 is TGTGCCATCAGTGCTACCGGGACTAGCCCCGAGACCTACGAGCAGTACTTC.

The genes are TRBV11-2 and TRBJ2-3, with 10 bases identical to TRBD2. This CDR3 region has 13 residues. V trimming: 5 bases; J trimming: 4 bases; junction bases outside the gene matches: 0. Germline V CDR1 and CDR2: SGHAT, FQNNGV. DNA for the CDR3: TGTGCCAGCAGCCTAGCGGGAGCAGATACGCAGTATTTT. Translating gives CASSLAGADTQYF.

CDR3 coding DNA: TGCGCCAGCAGTCAGTCTAGTGCCTACAATGAGCAGTTCTTC. It encodes CASSQSSAYNEQFF. The V gene is TRBV5-1, the J gene TRBJ2-1, with no clear D. Trimming took off 5 bases at V and 2 bases at J, with 11 bases between the two ends. CDR3 length equals 14 residues. Germline V gives CDR1 SGHRS, CDR2 YFSETQ.

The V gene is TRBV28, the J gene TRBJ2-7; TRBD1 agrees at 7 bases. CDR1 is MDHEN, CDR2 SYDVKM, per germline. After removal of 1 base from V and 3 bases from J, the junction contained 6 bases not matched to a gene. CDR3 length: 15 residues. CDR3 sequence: CASSLYPGQHYEQYF. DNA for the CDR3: TGTGCCAGCAGTTTATATCCGGGACAGCACTACGAGCAGTACTTC.

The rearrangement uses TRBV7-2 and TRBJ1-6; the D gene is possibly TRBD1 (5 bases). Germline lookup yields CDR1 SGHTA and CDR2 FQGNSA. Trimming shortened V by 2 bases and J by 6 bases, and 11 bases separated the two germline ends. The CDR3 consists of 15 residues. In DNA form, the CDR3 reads TGTGCCAGCAGCTTACCCGGGACTGCTAATTCACCCCTCCACTTT. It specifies CASSLPGTANSPLHF.

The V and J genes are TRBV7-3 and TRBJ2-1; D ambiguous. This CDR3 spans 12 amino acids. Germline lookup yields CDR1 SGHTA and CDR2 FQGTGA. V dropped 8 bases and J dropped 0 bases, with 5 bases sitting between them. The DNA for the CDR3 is TGTGCCAGCGCCAGCTCCTACAATGAGCAGTTCTTC. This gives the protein CASASSYNEQFF.

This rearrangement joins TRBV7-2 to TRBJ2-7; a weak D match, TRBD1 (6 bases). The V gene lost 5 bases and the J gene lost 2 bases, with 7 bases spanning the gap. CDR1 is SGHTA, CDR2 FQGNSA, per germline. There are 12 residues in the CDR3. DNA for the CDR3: TGTGCCAGCAGCAAGGGGGCCTACGAGCAGTACTTC. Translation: CASSKGAYEQYF.

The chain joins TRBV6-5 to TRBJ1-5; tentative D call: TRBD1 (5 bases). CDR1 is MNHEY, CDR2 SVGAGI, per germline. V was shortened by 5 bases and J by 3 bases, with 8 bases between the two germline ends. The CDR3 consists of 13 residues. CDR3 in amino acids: CASSRDYNQPQHF. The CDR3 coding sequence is TGTGCCAGCAGTCGGGACTACAATCAGCCCCAGCATTTT.

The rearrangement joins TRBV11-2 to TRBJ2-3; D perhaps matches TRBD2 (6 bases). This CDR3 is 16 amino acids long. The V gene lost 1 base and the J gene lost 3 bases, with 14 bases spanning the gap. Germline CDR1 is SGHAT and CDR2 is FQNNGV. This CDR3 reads CASSLVFREETDTQYF. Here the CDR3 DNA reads TGTGCCAGCAGCTTAGTATTTAGGGAGGAGACAGATACGCAGTATTTT.

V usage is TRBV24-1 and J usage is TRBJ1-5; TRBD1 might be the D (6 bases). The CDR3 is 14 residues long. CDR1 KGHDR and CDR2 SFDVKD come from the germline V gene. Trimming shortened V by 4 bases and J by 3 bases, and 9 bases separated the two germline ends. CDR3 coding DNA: TGTGCCACCAGTGAACGGACAGACAATCAGCCCCAGCATTTT. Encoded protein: CATSERTDNQPQHF.